Following are 20 T cell receptor beta chains from one sample sequenced in a study of vaccination and CD4 T cells after COVID-19. Sequencing of the DNA from cultured CD4+ T cells was carried out with the Oncomine TCR Beta short-read assay. TCRdb re-called the PCR reads through MiXCR, storing one row per CDR3 protein. The repertoire has fewer than 9,000 distinct CDR3 sequences, about 73% of them found once; the top ten carry over 25%. These TCRs' antigens remain unknown. Treatment: roughly 11-day PBMC culture with coronavirus spike peptide pools or control peptides (ViraFEST assay). The sequencing input was CD4+ T cells from blood, cultured in vitro. These receptors were taken from a human donor who had recovered from COVID-19.

The chain joins TRBV20-1 to TRBJ2-1, with D uncertain. The V end was cut by 4 bases, the J end by 0 bases, with 4 bases between. The CDR3 extends over 12 amino acids. Germline V gives CDR1 DFQATT, CDR2 SNEGSKA (reference sequence). The CDR3 here is CSAISSYNEQFF. CDR3 nucleotide sequence: TGCAGTGCTATCAGCTCCTACAATGAGCAGTTCTTC.

This clonotype has a handful of counts. This rearrangement joins TRBV20-1 to TRBJ1-6, with 8 bases fitting TRBD1. V trimming: 3 bases; J trimming: 11 bases; junction bases outside the gene matches: 6. There are 13 residues in the CDR3. Germline V gives CDR1 DFQATT, CDR2 SNEGSKA (reference sequence). Written as DNA, the CDR3 is TGCAGTGCTAGGAGGACAGGGACACCACCCCTCCACTTT. This encodes CSARRTGTPPLHF.

This rearrangement joins TRBV6-1 to TRBJ1-6, with 9 positions matching TRBD1. V lost 4 bases to trimming and J lost 9 bases; unmatched junction nucleotides: 7. The germline CDR1 and CDR2 sequences are MNHNS and SASEGT. CDR3 length: 15 amino acids. DNA for the CDR3: TGTGCCAGCAGTGGAACGGGACAGGGCAGTTCACCCCTCCACTTT. It is translated as CASSGTGQGSSPLHF.

The J gene is TRBJ2-1, the V gene TRBV20-1; 8 bases match TRBD2. Per germline, CDR1 DFQATT and CDR2 SNEGSKA (reference sequence). After removal of 5 bases from V and 5 bases from J, the junction contained 17 bases not matched to a gene. The CDR3 sequence is 17 residues long. The CDR3 sequence: CSAGPNSGTFGNNEQFF. The CDR3 nucleotides read TGCAGTGCTGGGCCCAATAGCGGGACATTTGGGAACAATGAGCAGTTCTTC.

This clonotype has a handful of counts. The chain carries TRBV18 and TRBJ2-3, with TRBD1 as a possible D gene (5 bases). The V end lost 8 bases, the J end lost 2 bases, and 14 bases lay between the germline ends. Germline assignment: CDR1 KGHSH and CDR2 LQKENI. The CDR3 has 14 residues. CDR3 protein: CASTRGASTDTQYF. In nucleotides, the CDR3 is TGTGCCAGCACGCGTGGGGCCTCCACAGATACGCAGTATTTT.

This clonotype showed up just a few times. The rearrangement joins TRBV7-3 to TRBJ2-3, with D unresolved. This CDR3 region has 14 residues. Trimming left V 2 bases short and J 2 bases short, with 8 bases between. Germline values: CDR1 SGHTA, CDR2 FQGTGA. The CDR3 DNA sequence: TGTGCCAGCAGCTTAGTCGGATACACAGATACGCAGTATTTT. It encodes CASSLVGYTDTQYF. The full variable domain, in which reference TRBV7-3 and TRBJ2-3 provide the parts outside the CDR3, is GAGVSQTPSNKVTEKGKYVELRCDPISGHTALYWYRQSLGQGPEFLIYFQGTGAADDSGLPNDRFFAVRPEGSVSTLKIQRTERGDSAVYLCASSLVGYTDTQYFGPGTRLTVL.

This chain uses TRBV12-3 or TRBV12-4 with TRBJ1-2; D might be TRBD1 (6 bases). This CDR3 is 13 amino acids long. V was shortened by 6 bases and J by 4 bases, with 12 bases between the two germline ends. The CDR3 nucleotides read TGTGCCAGCAGCAACAGGGTCCTCTATGGCTACACCTTC. This translates into CASSNRVLYGYTF.

Turning to this clonotype: A read error may produce the germline difference seen at one junction end. The chain carries TRBV7-7 and TRBJ2-5; weak D call: TRBD1 (7 bases). Germline CDR1 reads SSHAT; CDR2 reads FNYEAQ (reference sequence). The CDR3 spans 13 residues. CDR3 protein: CASSTQGGETQYF. The CDR3 DNA is TGTGCTAGCAGCACGCAGGGGGGAGAGACCCAGTACTTC.

The genes are TRBV6-2 or TRBV6-3 and TRBJ1-1, with a possible D match to TRBD1 (5 bases). The CDR3 totals 14 residues. CDR1 is MNHEY, CDR2 SVGEGT, per germline. Trimming took off 2 bases at V and 4 bases at J, with 11 bases between the two ends. The CDR3 loop is CASSYLNTGTEAFF. CDR3 in DNA: TGTGCCAGCAGTTACCTTAACACAGGCACTGAAGCTTTCTTT.

This chain links TRBV7-2 with TRBJ2-7; D is possibly TRBD1 (5 bases). Trimming removed 1 base at V and 6 bases at J, with 10 bases between. Germline V gene data show CDR1 as SGHTA and CDR2 as FQGNSA. This CDR3 is built from 13 residues. The DNA for the CDR3 is TGTGCCAGCAGCTTAGTTGGGGCCGCCGAGCAGTACTTC. This encodes CASSLVGAAEQYF. Drawing the rest from reference TRBV7-2 and TRBJ2-7, the complete variable domain is GAGVSQSPSNKVTEKGKDVELRCDPISGHTALYWYRQSLGQGLEFLIYFQGNSAPDKSGLPSDRFSAERTGGSVSTLTIQRTQQEDSAVYLCASSLVGAAEQYFGPGTRLTVT.

This clonotype occurred a few times. The chain combines TRBV20-1 with TRBJ1-2, with 7 bases matching TRBD1. The CDR3 consists of 14 residues. The junction had 8 bases not matched to a gene; V was cut back by 3 bases and J by 4 bases. Per germline, CDR1 DFQATT and CDR2 SNEGSKA (reference sequence). Here the CDR3 reads CSASRVDRTYGYTF. As DNA, the CDR3 is TGCAGTGCTAGTAGGGTGGACAGGACCTATGGCTACACCTTC.

This sequence joins TRBV6-1 and TRBJ2-2; D may correspond to TRBD1 or TRBD2 (5 bases each). The CDR3 runs to 14 residues. CDR1 and CDR2 (germline): MNHNS, SASEGT. Trimming shortened V by 8 bases and J by 0 bases, and 10 bases separated the two germline ends. The CDR3 DNA follows: TGTGCCAGCCGGGACGGGCCGAACACCGGGGAGCTGTTTTTT. Encoded protein: CASRDGPNTGELFF.

The chain recombines TRBV11-3 with TRBJ2-7; 7 bases map to TRBD2. The length of the CDR3 is 15 residues. Trimming cost V 2 bases and J 7 bases; bases outside gene matches: 11. Germline loops: CDR1 SGHNT, CDR2 YENEEA. CDR3 coding DNA: TGTGCCAGCAGCTTAAGGCCTAGCGGCCAAGATGAGCAGTACTTC. Translation gives CASSLRPSGQDEQYF.

The chain employs TRBV6-5 and TRBJ2-7; D gene ambiguous. The CDR3 consists of 14 residues. V was trimmed by 2 bases and J by 0 bases, leaving 8 bases between them. CDR1 is MNHEY and CDR2 is SVGAGI in the germline V gene. CDR3 region: CASSYDVSSYEQYF. Here the CDR3 DNA reads TGTGCCAGCAGTTACGACGTAAGCTCCTACGAGCAGTACTTC.

The chain recombines TRBV20-1 with TRBJ2-3, with D perhaps matching TRBD1 or TRBD2 (6 bases each). Germline V gives CDR1 DFQATT, CDR2 SNEGSKA (reference sequence). V lost 6 bases, J lost 0 bases, and 19 bases lay in between. CDR3 length: 16 residues. The CDR3 spells CSAAGRGHPSTDTQYF. CDR3 nucleotide sequence: TGCAGTGCCGCAGGGCGGGGACACCCTAGCACAGATACGCAGTATTTT.

J is TRBJ2-7 and V is TRBV29-1, with 10 bases lining up with TRBD2. Germline V gives CDR1 SQVTM, CDR2 ANQGSEA. This CDR3 comprises 13 residues. Trimming took 7 bases from V and 7 from J; bases not matched to a gene: 10. This CDR3 is CSAKAGGPGEQYF. The CDR3 DNA reads TGCAGCGCAAAAGCGGGAGGGCCGGGGGAGCAGTACTTC.

This chain connects TRBV14 to TRBJ1-2; D is unresolved. Germline V CDR1 and CDR2: SGHDN, FVKESK. The CDR3 loop spans 13 amino acids. Between the trimmed V and J ends, which lost 4 bases and 4 bases, there was a span of 10 bases. This CDR3 reads CASSPNGGYGYTF. As DNA, the CDR3 is TGTGCCAGCAGCCCCAATGGCGGCTATGGCTACACCTTC.

The chain uses TRBV6-1 and TRBJ2-2; D remains unclear. CDR1 is MNHNS and CDR2 is SASEGT in the germline V gene. V dropped 3 bases and J dropped 6 bases, with 8 bases sitting between them. The CDR3 length is 13 residues. The CDR3 DNA follows: TGTGCCAGCAGTGATATAGTCCCCGGGGAGCTGTTTTTT. Its translation: CASSDIVPGELFF.

This clonotype has a handful of counts. CDR3 in amino acids: CASRLRGYGYTF. The DNA for the CDR3 is TGTGCCAGCAGGCTTAGGGGGTACGGCTACACCTTC. The V gene is TRBV28, the J gene TRBJ1-2, with D possibly TRBD1 on 6 matching bases. The CDR3 runs to 12 residues. V was pared by 6 bases and J by 8 bases, with 13 bases between. Germline V lookup: CDR1 MDHEN, CDR2 SYDVKM.

The rearrangement uses TRBV24-1 and TRBJ2-1; 11 bases fit TRBD2. V was pared by 3 bases and J by 12 bases, with 9 bases of the junction left unmatched. CDR3 size: 15 residues. Germline-derived CDR1 and CDR2 are KGHDR and SFDVKD. The CDR3 spells CATSDPGTSGPRQFF. The CDR3 DNA reads as TGTGCCACCAGTGATCCCGGGACTAGCGGCCCAAGGCAGTTCTTC.